The 28 T cell receptor beta chains below were found in one sample sequenced in a study of Ad26.COV2.S vaccination and SARS-CoV-2 variants. The table came from immunoSEQ multiplex PCR; TCRdb's copy has only in-frame clones and leaves some out. The data contain some 350,000 clones, roughly 90% of them singletons. Treatment noted: approximately 18 received Ad26.COV2.S at low or high dose, single or two shots; roughly five received placebo; per-sample allocation not given. Day 63 after the first vaccine or placebo injection was the time point for sampling. Sample: peripheral blood, taken in a trial of Ad26.COV2.S vaccine versus placebo. The source of these receptors is a person between 18 and 65 years old who received the Ad26.COV2.S COVID-19 vaccine or a placebo.

V usage is TRBV27 and J usage is TRBJ2-1; D not resolved. CDR3 size: 11 residues. Germline V gene lookup returns CDR1 MNHEY and CDR2 SMNVEV (reference sequence). V was shortened by 6 bases and J by 4 bases, with 4 bases between the two germline ends. DNA for the CDR3: TGTGCCAGCAGAGTGTACAATGAGCAGTTCTTC. Translating it yields CASRVYNEQFF.

The sample holds one count of this clone. The chain couples TRBV6-5 to TRBJ1-4; D remains ambiguous. The CDR3 totals 14 residues. Trimming took off 6 bases at V and 0 bases at J, with 8 bases between the two ends. Germline-derived CDR1 and CDR2 are MNHEY and SVGAGI. CDR3 bases: TGTGCCAGCAGCATGACGCCAACTAATGAAAAACTGTTTTTT. Translation: CASSMTPTNEKLFF.

The chain uses TRBV2 and TRBJ2-5, with D perhaps matching TRBD1 (6 bases). Germline V gene lookup returns CDR1 SNHLY and CDR2 FYNNEI. The CDR3 is 15 amino acids. V was pared by 7 bases and J by 7 bases, with 22 bases between. CDR3 sequence reads: CASTNIRTAPGTQYF. The CDR3, as DNA: TGTGCCAGCACCAACATTCGGACAGCGCCCGGGACCCAGTACTTC.

The rearrangement joins TRBV7-9 to TRBJ1-2, with no clear D. Looked up from germline, CDR1 is SEHNR and CDR2 is FQNEAQ (reference sequence). V was pared by 4 bases and J by 8 bases, with 14 bases between. The CDR3 runs 13 residues. Written as DNA, the CDR3 is TGTGCCAGCAGCTCGGCCGAGACGTCGGGCTACACCTTC. Amino acid sequence: CASSSAETSGYTF.

This chain uses TRBV19 with TRBJ2-3, with no clear D. V lost 5 bases, J lost 5 bases, and 8 bases lay in between. Germline CDR1 LNHDA, CDR2 SQIVND (reference sequence). This CDR3 spans 12 amino acids. The CDR3 nucleotides read TGTGCCAGTAGTTCGTCGGGAGATACGCAGTATTTT. Its translation: CASSSSGDTQYF.

This clone is a singleton in its sample. This chain uses TRBV27 with TRBJ1-1; D unclear. The CDR3 is made up of 13 amino acids. Germline V gives CDR1 MNHEY, CDR2 SMNVEV (reference sequence). V lost 4 bases, J lost 2 bases, and 8 bases lay in between. CDR3 coding DNA: TGTGCCAGCAGTTGGACGGCAAACACTGAAGCTTTCTTT. Its translation: CASSWTANTEAFF.

Notes on this clone: The sample contains more than one DNA sequence encoding this CDR3. The chain carries TRBV7-2 and TRBJ1-1, with 7 bases identical to TRBD1. The CDR3 has 13 amino acids. Germline V gene lookup returns CDR1 SGHTA and CDR2 FQGNSA. The V and J ends lost 6 bases and 2 bases, in that order; junction bases with no gene match: 3. DNA for the CDR3: TGTGCCAGCAGTCGACAGGGTAACACTGAAGCTTTCTTT. It translates to CASSRQGNTEAFF. Filled out from reference TRBV7-2 and TRBJ1-1, the complete variable domain reads GAGVSQSPSNKVTEKGKDVELRCDPISGHTALYWYRQSLGQGLEFLIYFQGNSAPDKSGLPSDRFSAERTGGSVSTLTIQRTQQEDSAVYLCASSRQGNTEAFFGQGTRLTVV.

The chain couples TRBV27 to TRBJ2-7; D is perhaps TRBD1 (6 bases). The V gene's germline CDR1 is MNHEY and CDR2 SMNVEV (reference sequence). V lost 5 bases to trimming and J lost 7 bases, with 24 bases between them. The CDR3 loop spans 16 amino acids. DNA for the CDR3: TGTGCCAGCAGTCCCCGGCTTTTGGGGGCGACTCAAGAGCAGTACTTC. It yields the protein CASSPRLLGATQEQYF.

This chain joins TRBV27 and TRBJ2-3; D is possibly TRBD1 or TRBD2 (6 bases each). The CDR3 sequence is 16 residues long. Germline CDR1 is MNHEY and CDR2 is SMNVEV (reference sequence). The V end lost 1 base, the J end lost 1 base, and 12 bases lay between the germline ends. CDR3 nucleotides: TGTGCCAGCAGTTTATGGGGGGCGAGGGGCACAGATACGCAGTATTTT. This sequence encodes CASSLWGARGTDTQYF.

The chain links TRBV5-1 to TRBJ2-3; D remains unclear. The CDR3 consists of 14 residues. CDR1 and CDR2 (germline): SGHRS, YFSETQ. V lost 7 bases to trimming and J lost 1 base, with 13 bases between them. The CDR3 loop is CASSRPSGTDTQYF. DNA for the CDR3: TGCGCCAGCTCCCGGCCCAGCGGCACAGATACGCAGTATTTT.

The CDR3 reads CASSPPNAGRYEQYF. In DNA form, the CDR3 reads TGTGCCAGCAGCCCCCCTAATGCAGGACGCTACGAGCAGTACTTC. The chain has TRBV14 and TRBJ2-7; unclear D gene. The CDR3 spans 15 residues. Between the trimmed V and J ends, which lost 4 bases and 3 bases, there was a span of 16 bases. The V gene's germline CDR1 is SGHDN and CDR2 FVKESK.

The chain joins TRBV4-1 to TRBJ1-2; weak D call: TRBD1 (6 bases). V was pared by 0 bases and J by 8 bases, with 19 bases between. The CDR3 contains 16 residues. From germline, CDR1 is MGHRA and CDR2 YSYEKL. The CDR3 is CASSQDRVRQAFGYTF. CDR3 DNA: TGCGCCAGCAGCCAAGATAGGGTTAGACAGGCCTTCGGCTACACCTTC.

The chain carries TRBV27 and TRBJ2-1; D remains unclear. This CDR3 has 14 amino acids. CDR1 and CDR2 (germline): MNHEY, SMNVEV (reference sequence). The V end lost 2 bases, the J end lost 4 bases, and 9 bases lay between the germline ends. The CDR3 protein is CASSLTADYNEQFF. Here the CDR3 DNA reads TGTGCCAGCAGTTTAACGGCCGATTACAATGAGCAGTTCTTC.

This chain links TRBV27 with TRBJ2-5, with D uncertain. The CDR3 spans 15 residues. The germline CDR1 and CDR2 sequences are MNHEY and SMNVEV (reference sequence). V lost 6 bases to trimming and J lost 3 bases, with 17 bases between them. CDR3 in DNA: TGTGCCAGCAGAACCCCGCTACTACCTAAAGAGACCCAGTACTTC. This translates into CASRTPLLPKETQYF.

V and J are TRBV4-1 and TRBJ1-2; D call uncertain. The V end lost 0 bases, the J end lost 1 base, and 24 bases lay between the germline ends. This CDR3 has 20 amino acids. The germline V gene encodes CDR1 MGHRA and CDR2 YSYEKL. This chain's CDR3 is CASSQDRGRWSLENNYGYTF. The CDR3 DNA reads TGCGCCAGCAGCCAAGATCGGGGTCGGTGGTCACTGGAAAATAACTATGGCTACACCTTC.

J is TRBJ2-3 and V is TRBV12-3 or TRBV12-4, with D unresolved. The CDR3 extends over 11 amino acids. The ends were cut back, 6 bases at V and 4 bases at J, with 5 bases in the middle. CDR3 sequence (DNA): TGTGCCAGCAGGATCGCAGATACGCAGTATTTT. Translation gives CASRIADTQYF.

V gene TRBV7-9 combines with J gene TRBJ1-4; D ambiguous. V lost 5 bases and J 8 bases, leaving 12 bases between the germline ends. The length of the CDR3 is 13 residues. CDR1 is SEHNR and CDR2 is FQNEAQ in the germline V gene (reference sequence). CDR3 amino acids: CASSKNEREKLFF. The CDR3 DNA reads as TGTGCCAGCAGCAAAAACGAGCGGGAAAAACTGTTTTTT.

Here the CDR3 reads CASSVLPGTGTYEQYF. As DNA, the CDR3 is TGTGCCAGCAGCGTCTTACCCGGGACAGGGACCTACGAGCAGTACTTC. The V call is TRBV9, the J call TRBJ2-7; TRBD1 agrees at 9 bases. Germline loops: CDR1 SGDLS, CDR2 YYNGEE. The ends lost 2 bases at V and 2 bases at J; junction bases unmatched: 8. The CDR3 contains 16 residues.

The genes are TRBV10-3 and TRBJ2-5; weak D call: TRBD1 (5 bases). V lost 5 bases and J 2 bases, leaving 15 bases between the germline ends. This CDR3 has 15 amino acids. CDR1 is ENHRY, CDR2 SYGVKD, per germline. CDR3 nucleotides: TGTGCCATCAGTAGTGCACAGGTAACGCAAGAGACCCAGTACTTC. Translation gives CAISSAQVTQETQYF.

The genes are TRBV5-4 and TRBJ2-3, with TRBD1 as a possible D gene (6 bases). Trimming pared 0 bases from V and 8 bases from J, leaving 22 bases between. This CDR3 spans 17 amino acids. The germline V gene has CDR1 SGHNT and CDR2 YYREEE (reference sequence). The CDR3 nucleotides read TGTGCCAGCAGCTTGGAAATCGGGCGGCAGGGGAGCGGTACGCAGTATTTT. Translating it yields CASSLEIGRQGSGTQYF.

The rearrangement links TRBV6-5 to TRBJ2-2; D not certain. Germline CDR1 and CDR2: MNHEY and SVGAGI. CDR3 size: 13 residues. V was cut by 5 bases and J by 5 bases, with 9 bases left in between. The CDR3 reads CASSPPITGELFF. In nucleotides, the CDR3 is TGTGCCAGCAGTCCACCCATAACCGGGGAGCTGTTTTTT.

J is TRBJ2-7 and V is TRBV9; 11 nucleotides agree with TRBD1. Per the germline V gene, CDR1 is SGDLS and CDR2 is YYNGEE. V lost 4 bases and J lost 5; bases outside the gene matches: 8. The CDR3 has 15 amino acids. CDR3 sequence reads: CASSSRGQGVDEQYF. CDR3 DNA: TGTGCCAGCAGCTCGCGGGGACAGGGGGTGGACGAGCAGTACTTC. The full variable domain, in which reference TRBV9 and TRBJ2-7 provide the parts outside the CDR3, is DSGVTQTPKHLITATGQRVTLRCSPRSGDLSVYWYQQSLDQGLQFLIQYYNGEERAKGNILERFSAQQFPDLHSELNLSSLELGDSALYFCASSSRGQGVDEQYFGPGTRLTVT.

This chain joins TRBV14 and TRBJ2-3, with 8 bases lining up with TRBD2. CDR1 and CDR2 from the germline V gene are SGHDN and FVKESK. The CDR3 sequence is 15 residues long. V gave up 5 bases and J gave up 1 base; unmatched junction bases: 5. The DNA for the CDR3 is TGTGCCAGCAGCTCTGCGCGGGGGGGCACAGATACGCAGTATTTT. Protein sequence: CASSSARGGTDTQYF.

The chain uses TRBV23-1 and TRBJ1-4, with D possibly matching TRBD1 (5 bases). TRBV23-1 is filed as an ORF, its function uncertain. CDR3 length equals 15 residues. V was shortened by 5 bases and J by 0 bases, with 10 bases between the two germline ends. The CDR3 loop reads CASSSATATNEKLFF. For the CDR3, the DNA is TGCGCCAGCAGTTCAGCGACAGCAACTAATGAAAAACTGTTTTTT.

The chain uses TRBV11-3 and TRBJ2-5; 7 nucleotides align to TRBD2. Germline trimming cut 1 base from V and 1 base from J; bases unmatched to any gene: 6. From germline, CDR1 is SGHNT and CDR2 YENEEA. The CDR3 loop spans 16 amino acids. The CDR3 here is CASSLGGGMTQETQYF. As DNA, the CDR3 is TGTGCCAGCAGCTTAGGCGGGGGAATGACCCAAGAGACCCAGTACTTC.

This sequence joins TRBV28 and TRBJ1-4; D remains ambiguous. V lost 3 bases and J lost 2, with 7 bases in between. Germline V gene sequence: CDR1 MDHEN, CDR2 SYDVKM. The CDR3 spans 14 residues. This CDR3 reads CASSLEGTNEKLFF. The CDR3 coding sequence is TGTGCCAGCAGTTTGGAGGGTACTAATGAAAAACTGTTTTTT. Full variable domain (remainder filled in from reference TRBV28 and TRBJ1-4): DVKVTQSSRYLVKRTGEKVFLECVQDMDHENMFWYRQDPGLGLRLIYFSYDVKMKEKGDIPEGYSVSREKKERFSLILESASTNQTSMYLCASSLEGTNEKLFFGSGTQLSVL.

V and J are TRBV7-2 and TRBJ2-5; maybe TRBD1 (6 bases). The CDR3 is 14 amino acids. The ends were cut back, 1 base at V and 6 bases at J, with 12 bases in the middle. Germline-derived CDR1 and CDR2 are SGHTA and FQGNSA. The CDR3 DNA reads as TGTGCCAGCAGCTTAGGCCGACAGGTACAGACCCAGTACTTC. It is translated as CASSLGRQVQTQYF. The variable domain in full, with the rest retrieved from reference TRBV7-2 and TRBJ2-5, is GAGVSQSPSNKVTEKGKDVELRCDPISGHTALYWYRQSLGQGLEFLIYFQGNSAPDKSGLPSDRFSAERTGGSVSTLTIQRTQQEDSAVYLCASSLGRQVQTQYFGPGTRLLVL.

The chain couples TRBV11-2 to TRBJ2-7; no definite D call. V was trimmed by 1 base and J by 4 bases, leaving 5 bases between them. In germline, CDR1 is SGHAT, CDR2 FQNNGV. This CDR3 is built from 12 residues. CDR3 residues: CASSLGRYEQYV. The CDR3 DNA reads as TGTGCCAGCAGCTTAGGCAGGTACGAGCAGTACGTC.